These 18 T cell receptor beta chains were all obtained from the same sample, sequenced in a study of shared clonotypes between healthy human individuals. The naive CD8 fraction comprised CD45RO-negative cells positively selected for CCR7 and excluded terminally differentiated effector memory CD45RA+ cells. Method: immunoSEQ multiplex PCR; TCRdb's copy keeps in-frame clones and lacks some. The table has nearly 2 million clones, just under 95% seen once; the top ten hold approximately 1.2%. The sample comprised naive CD8+ T cells sorted from blood. The receptors shown here come from a man in his late teens or twenties in good health.

This chain uses TRBV11-3 with TRBJ1-2, with 8 bases aligning to TRBD1. V gave up 0 bases and J gave up 8 bases; unmatched junction bases: 5. The CDR3 totals 14 residues. Germline values: CDR1 SGHNT, CDR2 YENEEA. This chain's CDR3 is CASSLDATGDGYTF. The CDR3 coding sequence is TGTGCCAGCAGCTTAGATGCGACAGGGGACGGCTACACCTTC. Combining the CDR3 with reference TRBV11-3 and TRBJ1-2 gives the whole variable domain EAGVVQSPRYKIIEKKQPVAFWCNPISGHNTLYWYLQNLGQGPELLIRYENEEAVDDSQLPKDRFSAERLKGVDSTLKIQPAELGDSAVYLCASSLDATGDGYTFGSGTRLTVV.

This rearrangement joins TRBV7-9 to TRBJ2-3; 8 bases line up with TRBD2. After removal of 4 bases from V and 0 bases from J, the junction contained 6 bases not matched to a gene. The germline V gene has CDR1 SEHNR and CDR2 FQNEAQ (reference sequence). This CDR3 region has 16 residues. The CDR3 loop reads CASSSIAGISTDTQYF. The DNA of the CDR3 is TGTGCCAGCAGCTCCATAGCGGGGATTAGCACAGATACGCAGTATTTT.

CDR3 nucleotide sequence: TGTGCCAGCAGCCTGGGACTAGCGAAAGAGACCCAGTACTTC. Protein sequence: CASSLGLAKETQYF. The V gene is TRBV5-4, the J gene TRBJ2-5; 10 nucleotides align to TRBD2. V shed 4 bases and J 3 bases; nucleotides not matched to a gene: 3. The CDR3 has 14 amino acids. CDR1 and CDR2 from the germline V gene are SGHNT and YYREEE (reference sequence).

The chain uses TRBV19 and TRBJ1-2; 9 bases are a match to TRBD1. Germline values: CDR1 LNHDA, CDR2 SQIVND (reference sequence). Trimming took 7 bases from V and 4 from J; bases not matched to a gene: 13. The CDR3 totals 16 residues. The CDR3, as DNA: TGTGCCAGTACCTTCCCGCCGGGACAGGGCCCCTATGGCTACACCTTC. Translated: CASTFPPGQGPYGYTF.

This sequence joins TRBV9 and TRBJ2-1; TRBD1 matches at 8 bases. CDR3 length equals 16 residues. V trimming: 0 bases; J trimming: 8 bases; junction bases outside the gene matches: 10. CDR1 SGDLS and CDR2 YYNGEE come from the germline V gene. The CDR3 here is CASSVGMGQAVDEQFF. The CDR3 region has the DNA TGTGCCAGCAGCGTAGGAATGGGACAGGCCGTCGATGAGCAGTTCTTC.

The V and J genes are TRBV30 and TRBJ1-1; the D is unclear. Trimming took 1 base from V and 1 from J, leaving 13 bases between them. The germline V gene encodes CDR1 GTSNPN and CDR2 SVGIG (reference sequence). CDR3 length: 15 amino acids. The CDR3 loop reads CAWSEPMVGNTEAFF. The CDR3 DNA reads TGTGCCTGGAGTGAGCCGATGGTGGGGAACACTGAAGCTTTCTTT.

V and J are TRBV5-1 and TRBJ2-7; TRBD1 aligns across 8 bases. The ends lost 7 bases at V and 6 bases at J; junction bases unmatched: 15. The CDR3 has 15 residues. Per germline, CDR1 SGHRS and CDR2 YFSETQ. CDR3 loop: CASAPSGQGSGEQYF. The CDR3 bases are TGCGCCAGCGCCCCTTCCGGACAGGGAAGTGGCGAGCAGTACTTC. Supplemented by reference TRBV5-1 and TRBJ2-7, the full variable domain reads KAGVTQTPRYLIKTRGQQVTLSCSPISGHRSVSWYQQTPGQGLQFLFEYFSETQRNKGNFPGRFSGRQFSNSRSEMNVSTLELGDSALYLCASAPSGQGSGEQYFGPGTRLTVT.

The genes are TRBV4-1 and TRBJ1-4, with a possible D match to TRBD1 (6 bases). The CDR3 covers 15 residues. Germline V gene lookup returns CDR1 MGHRA and CDR2 YSYEKL. The V end lost 1 base, the J end lost 8 bases, and 14 bases lay between the germline ends. CDR3 nucleotides: TGCGCCAGCAGCCAAGGCGGGACAAGGGAGGAAAAACTGTTTTTT. Translated, it gives CASSQGGTREEKLFF.

The chain joins TRBV6-6 to TRBJ1-2; D uncertain. This CDR3 spans 15 amino acids. Germline-derived CDR1 and CDR2 are MNHNY and SVGAGI (reference sequence). V lost 3 bases and J 5 bases, leaving 16 bases between the germline ends. The CDR3 coding sequence is TGTGCCAGCAGTTATGGCGGCACCGGCCCGTATGGCTACACCTTC. Translating gives CASSYGGTGPYGYTF.

The chain carries TRBV28 and TRBJ2-1; a weak D match, TRBD1 (5 bases). CDR3 length equals 14 residues. The germline V and J ends were trimmed by 8 bases and 3 bases, with 14 bases remaining between them. Germline lookup yields CDR1 MDHEN and CDR2 SYDVKM. CDR3: CASSPRAFYNEQFF. The CDR3 nucleotides read TGTGCCAGCTCCCCCAGGGCATTCTACAATGAGCAGTTCTTC.

As DNA, the CDR3 is TGTGCCAGCAGTGAGGGACATAATCCCGGGGAGCTGTTTTTT. The encoded protein is CASSEGHNPGELFF. The rearrangement links TRBV6-1 to TRBJ2-2, with D possibly being TRBD1 (6 bases). Per the germline V gene, CDR1 is MNHNS and CDR2 is SASEGT. Trimming took off 3 bases at V and 6 bases at J, with 11 bases between the two ends. This CDR3 has 14 residues.

The rearrangement links TRBV10-2 to TRBJ2-7; TRBD2 is a possible D gene (5 bases). Trimming removed 3 bases at V and 6 bases at J, with 9 bases between. CDR3 length equals 12 residues. Germline lookup yields CDR1 WSHSY and CDR2 SAAADI. CDR3 sequence reads: CASSDLALEQYF. The CDR3 DNA is TGCGCCAGCAGTGACCTAGCTCTCGAGCAGTACTTC.

The gene calls are TRBV28 and TRBJ1-2; 8 nucleotides match TRBD1. The length of the CDR3 is 14 residues. The germline V gene encodes CDR1 MDHEN and CDR2 SYDVKM. Unmatched junction bases numbered 8, after V lost 7 bases and J lost 4 bases. This CDR3 is CASMVQGDGYGYTF. The CDR3 nucleotides read TGTGCCAGCATGGTACAGGGGGATGGCTATGGCTACACCTTC.

This clone was picked up one time. The rearrangement links TRBV28 to TRBJ1-4; 8 nucleotides align to TRBD1. The V segment lost 6 bases and the J segment 2 bases; nucleotides outside the gene matches: 5. This CDR3 has 15 amino acids. The germline CDR1 and CDR2 sequences are MDHEN and SYDVKM. CDR3 nucleotide sequence: TGTGCCAGCAGGTGGACAGGGCGGACTAATGAAAAACTGTTTTTT. This codes for CASRWTGRTNEKLFF.

The chain joins TRBV6-5 to TRBJ2-2, with 11 bases lining up with TRBD2. The V segment lost 4 bases and the J segment 4 bases; nucleotides outside the gene matches: 2. CDR3 length: 15 residues. Per the germline V gene, CDR1 is MNHEY and CDR2 is SVGAGI. CDR3 residues: CASSSGLAVTGELFF. The CDR3 DNA reads as TGTGCCAGCAGTTCGGGACTAGCGGTCACCGGGGAGCTGTTTTTT.

The chain links TRBV25-1 to TRBJ2-2, with D perhaps matching TRBD2 (5 bases). This CDR3 spans 15 amino acids. The V gene's germline CDR1 is MGHDK and CDR2 SYGVNS. V was trimmed by 3 bases and J by 8 bases, leaving 16 bases between them. For the CDR3, the DNA is TGTGCCAGCAGTGACGAGGGTCACTTCGAGGGGGAGCTGTTTTTT. Translation gives CASSDEGHFEGELFF.

This clone has only one observation. The chain links TRBV29-1 to TRBJ2-1; the D is unclear. The CDR3 runs 16 residues. CDR1 and CDR2 (germline): SQVTM, ANQGSEA. V dropped 2 bases and J dropped 3 bases, with 17 bases sitting between them. CDR3 sequence: CSVEYIPPLNYNEQFF. The CDR3 DNA reads TGCAGCGTTGAATACATCCCACCTCTAAACTACAATGAGCAGTTCTTC.

CDR3 residues: CSVEGGLNNEQFF. In nucleotides, the CDR3 is TGCAGCGTCGAGGGGGGGCTAAACAATGAGCAGTTCTTC. The chain joins TRBV29-1 to TRBJ2-1; D might be TRBD2 (7 bases). The germline gives CDR1 SQVTM, CDR2 ANQGSEA. The CDR3 extends over 13 amino acids. V lost 6 bases and J 5 bases, leaving 14 bases between the germline ends.